This T cell receptor beta chain originates from a study of T-cell memory formation after mild COVID-19. Background on the study: Largely donor-specific sequence clusters came from two donors.

General study results and limits: There was a balanced CD4/CD8 profile in clones contracting day 15 to 85, and later expanders leaned CD4+. Still unconfirmed is whether the second-wave clones peaking on day 37 recognized SARS-CoV-2. Chiefly within CM and EM were the contracting CD4+ clones; CD8+ ones were within EMRA.

Only a few counts were recorded for this clonotype. Antigen unknown. One entry per CDR3 protein results from TCRdb running MiXCR on the 5' RACE reads. The sample yields over 130,000 distinct CDR3 sequences, 11% to 15% seen once. Material for sequencing was PBMCs or a T cell subset sorted from them (not recorded which). The TCR originated in an adult woman who had mild COVID-19 (a few samples of this study predate the infection). Cell type and time point are not known.

CDR3 loop: CASSDRGGRETQYF. In DNA, the CDR3 is TGTGCCAGCAGTGACAGGGGGGGGAGAGAGACCCAGTACTTC. This chain connects TRBV7-9 to TRBJ2-5; 9 bases are shared with TRBD1. The CDR3 has 14 residues. The germline CDR1 and CDR2 sequences are SEHNR and FQNEAQ (reference sequence). V lost 6 bases to trimming and J lost 4 bases; unmatched junction nucleotides: 6.